This T cell receptor (beta chain) was recovered during a study of blood T cell repertoires in COVID-19. Study context: The United States, Italy and Spain were the sources of the acute and convalescent COVID-19 samples. In each case, the material was cDNA or gDNA derived from T cells, B-cell-depleted T cells, or PBMCs.

Authors' processing steps: Reference gene primer amplification in the assay estimated nucleated cell counts. Libraries were prepared by immunoSEQ multiplex PCR; TCRdb keeps only in-frame clonotypes and omits some of them. V and J calls and clone size are as listed in that table; D and trimming were resolved from the DNA. The sample includes around 250,000 clones, 80% to 90% of them seen just once. CDR1 and CDR2 (germline): SGDLS, YYNGEE. V gave up 3 bases and J gave up 4 bases; unmatched junction bases: 6. This CDR3 region has 15 residues. Sequenced material: peripheral blood. This TCR derives from a woman under 40 with active or convalescent COVID-19. The rearrangement uses TRBV9 and TRBJ1-2; TRBD1 aligns across 10 bases. CDR3 bases: TGTGCCAGCAGCGAGGGACAGGGGCGACTCTATGGCTACACCTTC. Translation: CASSEGQGRLYGYTF.